Below, 19 T cell receptor beta chains from the same sample are listed, as sequenced in a study of CD8+CD57+ T cells in acquired aplastic anemia. Investigators profiled TCR beta VDJ and CDR3 from genomic DNA template. In TCRdb, the reads were re-called with MiXCR into one record per CDR3 protein. The sample lists 33,000 or so distinct CDR3 sequences, 76% occurring once. The sample consisted of sorted CD4+, CD8+, or CD8+CD57+ T cells (not recorded which) from PBMCs. These receptors came from a human donor in good health, serving as a control.

The chain employs TRBV2 and TRBJ2-1; no definite D call. The CDR3 is made up of 14 amino acids. Per germline, CDR1 SNHLY and CDR2 FYNNEI. The V end lost 2 bases, the J end lost 5 bases, and 10 bases lay between the germline ends. The CDR3 DNA follows: TGTGCCAGCAGTGAAAACCCCCGCAACAATGAGCAGTTCTTC. It specifies CASSENPRNNEQFF.

This clonotype was observed once. The chain recombines TRBV10-1 with TRBJ2-5, with 7 nucleotides matching TRBD2. Trimming at V came to 6 bases and at J to 7 bases, leaving 8 bases not matched to a gene. Germline CDR1 and CDR2: WNHNN and SYGVQD (reference sequence). This CDR3 has 13 amino acids. CDR3 amino acids: CASRAGADATQYF. CDR3 nucleotides: TGCGCCAGCAGGGCGGGAGCCGACGCGACCCAGTACTTC.

This clonotype appeared a single time. This sequence joins TRBV25-1 and TRBJ1-2; the D is unclear. V lost 5 bases and J lost 3, with 7 bases in between. The CDR3 covers 12 residues. Germline values: CDR1 MGHDK, CDR2 SYGVNS. The CDR3 reads CASSQYDYGYTF. The CDR3, as DNA: TGTGCCAGCAGTCAGTATGACTATGGCTACACCTTC.

This rearrangement joins TRBV7-2 to TRBJ1-6; D uncertain. Germline V gene lookup returns CDR1 SGHTA and CDR2 FQGNSA. This CDR3 region has 13 residues. The V and J ends lost 1 base and 9 bases respectively, with 7 bases between them. The CDR3 DNA reads TGTGCCAGCAGCTTAGAGGACGGTTCACCCCTCCACTTT. This gives the protein CASSLEDGSPLHF.

In this sample, this clonotype turned up once. One end of the junction varies from germline; a read error may be responsible. The genes are TRBV6-1 and TRBJ1-6; weak D call: TRBD1 (5 bases). CDR1 and CDR2 from the germline V gene are MNHNS and SASEGT. The CDR3 extends over 13 amino acids. The CDR3 protein is CASSEGDEGKRIF. The DNA of the CDR3 is TGTGCCAGCAGTGAAGGGGACGAGGGCAAGAGGATCTTT.

The chain recombines TRBV24-1 with TRBJ1-2; 9 bases match TRBD1. The CDR3 is 15 residues long. Germline-derived CDR1 and CDR2 are KGHDR and SFDVKD. V gave up 3 bases and J gave up 3 bases; unmatched junction bases: 4. CDR3: CATSDPGQGDYGYTF. The CDR3 region has the DNA TGTGCCACCAGTGATCCGGGACAGGGCGACTATGGCTACACCTTC.

The rearrangement joins TRBV19 to TRBJ1-5, with D uncertain. V lost 6 bases, J lost 4 bases, and 13 bases lay in between. CDR3 size: 14 residues. Germline V CDR1 and CDR2: LNHDA, SQIVND (reference sequence). CDR3: CASRWREVNQPQHF. In DNA form, the CDR3 reads TGTGCCAGTAGGTGGAGAGAAGTAAATCAGCCCCAGCATTTT.

This clonotype was counted a few times. V gene TRBV2 combines with J gene TRBJ1-5; D not resolved. This CDR3 region has 14 residues. V was trimmed by 6 bases and J by 3 bases, leaving 12 bases between them. CDR1 and CDR2 from the germline V gene are SNHLY and FYNNEI. The CDR3 region is CASRGMDINQPQHF. DNA of the CDR3: TGTGCCAGCAGAGGTATGGATATCAATCAGCCCCAGCATTTT.

The CDR3 nucleotides are TGCAGCGTGACACACGAGCAGTACTTC. Protein product: CSVTHEQYF. V and J are TRBV29-1 and TRBJ2-7; the D is unclear. There are 9 residues in the CDR3. Trimming cost V 6 bases and J 5 bases, with 5 bases left between them. Looked up from germline, CDR1 is SQVTM and CDR2 is ANQGSEA.

V and J are TRBV19 and TRBJ2-7; the D gene is possibly TRBD1 (6 bases). The CDR3 has 13 amino acids. Germline loops: CDR1 LNHDA, CDR2 SQIVND (reference sequence). Trimming left V 6 bases short and J 2 bases short, with 11 bases between. The CDR3 sequence is CASSLDSAYEQYF. The CDR3 bases are TGTGCCAGTAGCTTGGACAGCGCCTACGAGCAGTACTTC.

About this clonotype itself: At one boundary the junction diverges from the germline segment, which might be a read error. The rearrangement joins TRBV19 to TRBJ2-7, with D hard to call. Per the germline V gene, CDR1 is LNHDA and CDR2 is SQIVND (reference sequence). There are 13 residues in the CDR3. The CDR3: CASSQVGLDEQYF. The CDR3 region has the DNA TGCGCCAGCAGCCAAGTAGGGCTCGACGAGCAGTACTTC.

J is TRBJ2-2 and V is TRBV10-3; D gene unclear. CDR1 and CDR2 from the germline V gene are ENHRY and SYGVKD. The ends were cut back, 8 bases at V and 4 bases at J, with 14 bases in the middle. The CDR3 is made up of 14 amino acids. This chain's CDR3 is CAIAAQRSTGELFF. In DNA form, the CDR3 reads TGTGCCATCGCGGCCCAGAGGAGCACCGGGGAGCTGTTTTTT.

The rearrangement links TRBV20-1 to TRBJ2-3; D could derive from TRBD1 or TRBD2 (5 bases each). This CDR3 spans 14 amino acids. Trimming stripped 5 bases from V and 7 bases from J, with 19 bases between. Germline-derived CDR1 and CDR2 are DFQATT and SNEGSKA (reference sequence). The DNA for the CDR3 is TGCAGTGCTTGTCCGGGGACCAACTCGCATACGCAGTATTTT. Translated: CSACPGTNSHTQYF.

This sequence joins TRBV24-1 and TRBJ2-2, with TRBD1 matching 9 bases. V lost 2 bases to trimming and J lost 5 bases; unmatched junction nucleotides: 2. The CDR3 is 15 residues long. Germline CDR1 reads KGHDR; CDR2 reads SFDVKD. This CDR3 is CATSDWGQGTGELFF. The CDR3 DNA reads TGTGCCACCAGTGATTGGGGACAGGGAACCGGGGAGCTGTTTTTT.

The chain carries TRBV25-1 and TRBJ2-3; D gene ambiguous. V shed 6 bases and J shed 0 bases, with 10 bases lying between them. The CDR3 totals 14 residues. Germline loops: CDR1 MGHDK, CDR2 SYGVNS. CDR3 sequence reads: CASSPVLSTDTQYF. CDR3 DNA sequence: TGTGCCAGCAGCCCCGTTTTAAGCACAGATACGCAGTATTTT.

This chain links TRBV9 with TRBJ2-1, with 8 bases that match TRBD1. This CDR3 is built from 14 residues. Germline CDR1 and CDR2: SGDLS and YYNGEE. The junction had 5 bases not matched to a gene; V was cut back by 2 bases and J by 7 bases. The CDR3 DNA reads as TGTGCCAGCAGCGTCGCCGGGACAGGTAATGAGCAGTTCTTC. Translated, it gives CASSVAGTGNEQFF.

The chain carries TRBV7-8 and TRBJ2-5, with D tentatively TRBD2 (5 bases). Germline V gene data show CDR1 as SGHVS and CDR2 as FQNEAQ. The CDR3 has 13 amino acids. V gave up 4 bases and J gave up 5 bases, with 11 bases separating them. The CDR3 DNA reads as TGTGCCAGCAGCTCGCCTAGCCGGGAGACCCAGTACTTC. This gives the protein CASSSPSRETQYF.

This clonotype showed up many times. V and J are TRBV6-2 or TRBV6-3 and TRBJ2-5, with 14 bases lining up with TRBD2. The V gene's germline CDR1 is MNHEY and CDR2 SVGEGT. Germline trimming cut 4 bases from V and 4 bases from J; bases unmatched to any gene: 2. The length of the CDR3 is 15 residues. CDR3 residues: CASSLTSGGAETQYF. The DNA for the CDR3 is TGTGCCAGCAGTTTGACTAGCGGGGGGGCAGAGACCCAGTACTTC.

The chain employs TRBV11-2 and TRBJ2-6, with D maybe TRBD2 (5 bases). There are 14 residues in the CDR3. From germline, CDR1 is SGHAT and CDR2 FQNNGV. V dropped 6 bases and J dropped 4 bases, with 10 bases sitting between them. The CDR3 reads CASSSGGGANVLTF. CDR3 in DNA: TGTGCCAGCAGTTCCGGCGGGGGGGCCAACGTCCTGACTTTC.